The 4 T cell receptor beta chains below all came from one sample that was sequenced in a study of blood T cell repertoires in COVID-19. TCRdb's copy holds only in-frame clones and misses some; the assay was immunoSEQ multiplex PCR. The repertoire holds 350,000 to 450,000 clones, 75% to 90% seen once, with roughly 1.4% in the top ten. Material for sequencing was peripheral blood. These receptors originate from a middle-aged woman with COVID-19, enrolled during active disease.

CDR3: CATSDSRTGAVEQYF. The CDR3 bases are TGTGCCACCAGTGATTCTAGGACAGGGGCGGTGGAGCAGTACTTC. The rearrangement uses TRBV24-1 and TRBJ2-7, with TRBD1 identical over 9 bases. The length of the CDR3 is 15 residues. V shed 2 bases and J 7 bases; nucleotides not matched to a gene: 8. The germline CDR1 and CDR2 sequences are KGHDR and SFDVKD.

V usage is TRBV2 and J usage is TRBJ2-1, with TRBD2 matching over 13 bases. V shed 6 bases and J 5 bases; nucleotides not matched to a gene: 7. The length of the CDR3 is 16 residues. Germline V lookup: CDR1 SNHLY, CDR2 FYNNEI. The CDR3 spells CASRIGLAGVHNEQFF. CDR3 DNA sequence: TGTGCCAGCAGGATAGGACTAGCGGGAGTTCACAATGAGCAGTTCTTC.

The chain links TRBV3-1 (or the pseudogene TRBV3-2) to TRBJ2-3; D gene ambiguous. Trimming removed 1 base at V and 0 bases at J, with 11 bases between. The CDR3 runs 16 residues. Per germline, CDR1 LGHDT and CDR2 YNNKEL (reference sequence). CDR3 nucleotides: TGTGCCAGCAGCCAAGGGCGGCAGACTAGCACAGATACGCAGTATTTT. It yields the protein CASSQGRQTSTDTQYF.

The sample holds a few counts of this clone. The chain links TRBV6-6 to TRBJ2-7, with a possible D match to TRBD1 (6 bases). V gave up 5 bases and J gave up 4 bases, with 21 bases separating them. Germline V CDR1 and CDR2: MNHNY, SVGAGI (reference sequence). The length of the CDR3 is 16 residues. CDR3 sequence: CASSITHSGTSYEQYF. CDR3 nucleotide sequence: TGTGCCAGCAGTATTACCCATTCCGGGACATCTTACGAGCAGTACTTC.